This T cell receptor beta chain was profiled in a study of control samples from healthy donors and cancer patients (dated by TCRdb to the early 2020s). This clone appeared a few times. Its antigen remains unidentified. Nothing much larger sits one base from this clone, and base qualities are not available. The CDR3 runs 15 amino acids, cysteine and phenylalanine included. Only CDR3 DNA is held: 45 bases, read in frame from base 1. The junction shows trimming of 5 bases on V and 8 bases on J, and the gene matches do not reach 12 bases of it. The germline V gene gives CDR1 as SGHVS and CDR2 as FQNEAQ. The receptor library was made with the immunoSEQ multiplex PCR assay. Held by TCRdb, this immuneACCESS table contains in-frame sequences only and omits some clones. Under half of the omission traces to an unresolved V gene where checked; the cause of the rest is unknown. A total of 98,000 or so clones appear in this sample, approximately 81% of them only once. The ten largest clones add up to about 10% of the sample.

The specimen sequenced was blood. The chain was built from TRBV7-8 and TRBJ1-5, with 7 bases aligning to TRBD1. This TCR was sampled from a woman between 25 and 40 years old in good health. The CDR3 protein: CASSPQRQGTKPQHF. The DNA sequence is TGTGCCAGCAGCCCACAACGACAGGGAACTAAGCCCCAGCATTTT.